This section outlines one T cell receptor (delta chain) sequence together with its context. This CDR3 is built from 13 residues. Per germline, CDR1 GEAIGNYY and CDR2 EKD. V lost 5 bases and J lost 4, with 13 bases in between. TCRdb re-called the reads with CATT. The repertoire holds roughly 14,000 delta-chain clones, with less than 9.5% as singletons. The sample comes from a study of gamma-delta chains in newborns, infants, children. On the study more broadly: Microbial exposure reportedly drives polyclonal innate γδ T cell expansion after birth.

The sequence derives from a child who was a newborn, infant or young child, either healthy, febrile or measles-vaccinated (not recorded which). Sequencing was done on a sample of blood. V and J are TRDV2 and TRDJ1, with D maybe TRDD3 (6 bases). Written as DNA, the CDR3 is TGTGCCTGTGTTACTGGGCGGGGCGATAAACTCATCTTT. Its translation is CACVTGRGDKLIF.